Listed below are T cell receptor beta chains from one sample, sequenced in a study of naive and memory T cell subsets. TCRdb itself ran the UMI-ligation and nested PCR reads through MiXCR, one entry per CDR3 protein. The sample has more than 120,000 distinct CDR3 sequences; about a fifth are singletons. Source material: naive CD8+ T cells from blood. These receptors were taken from a human donor in good health. The CDR3 runs from the conserved cysteine through the conserved F or W. A D gene is named only where the DNA matches it firmly. The listing skips clone size in some rows; elsewhere it reads once, few, many or a size class.

>few|TRBJ2-7|TRBD2|TRBV30
TGTGCCTGGATCCGTAGCGGGAAAGAAGCCTACGAGCAGTACTTC
CAWIRSGKEAYEQYF
>few|TRBJ2-7|.|TRBV6-5
TGTGCCAGCAGTTATAGGAGTCCAGGGTCCGAGCAGTACTTC
CASSYRSPGSEQYF
>.|TRBJ2-7|TRBD2|TRBV13
TGTGCCAGCAGCTTTGCTAGCGGGAGCTACGAGCAGTACTTC
CASSFASGSYEQYF
>.|TRBJ2-3|TRBD1|TRBV10-3
TGTGCCATCAGTGCGAGAGCCCCAGATGACAGGGATAACACAGATACGCAGTATTTT
CAISARAPDDRDNTDTQYF
>.|TRBJ1-2|TRBD1|TRBV27
TGTGCCAGCACCAAAACAGGGGGTAACTATGGCTACACCTTC
CASTKTGGNYGYTF
>few|TRBJ2-3|.|TRBV5-1
TGCGCCAGCAGCTTGGCCTTTGTGGATACGCAGTATTTT
CASSLAFVDTQYF
>few|TRBJ2-1|.|TRBV5-1
TGCGCCAGCAGCTTGGCGGCGGCTTCCTACAATGAGCAGTTCTTC
CASSLAAASYNEQFF
>many|TRBJ2-1|TRBD2|TRBV30
TGTGCCTGGGGACTAGCGGTAGGCGAGCAGTTCTTC
CAWGLAVGEQFF
>few|TRBJ1-1|.|TRBV4-1
TGCGCCAGCAGCCAAGTTGAAGGCTTGGTTAACACTGAAGCTTTCTTT
CASSQVEGLVNTEAFF
>.|TRBJ2-1|.|TRBV20-1
TGCAGTGCTAGAGCGGTGTTCTCCAATGAGCAGTTCTTC
CSARAVFSNEQFF
>.|TRBJ2-3|.|TRBV9
TGTGCCAGCAGCGCGGAGGGGGTGGCAGATACGCAGTATTTT
CASSAEGVADTQYF
>few|TRBJ1-5|.|TRBV27
TGTGCCAGCAGTTTAACAAGGAGCAATCAGCCCCAGCATTTT
CASSLTRSNQPQHF
>.|TRBJ2-7|.|TRBV28
TGTGCCAGCAGTTTAAATGAGCGGAGCTCCTACGAGCAGTACTTC
CASSLNERSSYEQYF
>.|TRBJ1-2|TRBD1|TRBV20-1
TGCAGTGCTAGGGATTCGACAGGGGTCTTGCACTATGGCTACACCTTC
CSARDSTGVLHYGYTF
>few|TRBJ2-7|.|TRBV15
TGTGCCACCAGCACTACTCCGGGCCGAAAGAGGGAGCAGTACTTC
CATSTTPGRKREQYF
>many|TRBJ2-7|TRBD1|TRBV29-1
TGCAGCGTAAGGACAGGGGGGAGCTACGAGCAGTACTTC
CSVRTGGSYEQYF
>.|TRBJ1-1|TRBD1|TRBV7-8
TGTGCCACCGGGGACAGTATGAACACTGAAGCTTTCTTT
CATGDSMNTEAFF
>few|TRBJ1-1|.|TRBV5-1
TGCGCCAGCAGCTTGTTAGAGGGATCGGAAGCTTTCTTT
CASSLLEGSEAFF
>few|TRBJ2-1|.|TRBV27
TGTGCCAGCAGTAATCGGGACCCTCACAATGAGCAGTTCTTC
CASSNRDPHNEQFF
>many|TRBJ2-1|TRBD2|TRBV6-5
TGTGCCAGCTCCCCCAGCGCGGGAGCTTACAATGAGCAGTTCTTC
CASSPSAGAYNEQFF
>few|TRBJ2-3|.|TRBV28
TGTGCCAGCAGTCTCCGCAGGGGATTTGAAGATACGCAGTATTTT
CASSLRRGFEDTQYF
>.|TRBJ2-7|.|TRBV7-2
TGTGCCAGCAGCTTCATGACAGAACCCTACGAGCAGTACTTC
CASSFMTEPYEQYF
>few|TRBJ2-1|TRBD2|TRBV29-1
TGCAGCGTTGTTGGACTAGCGGCCAATGAGCAGTTCTTC
CSVVGLAANEQFF
>.|TRBJ2-4|TRBD1|TRBV6-5
TGTGCCAGCAGTTACTCCGGACAGGATCCTATTCAGTACTTC
CASSYSGQDPIQYF
>few|TRBJ2-1|.|TRBV2
TGTGCCAGCAGTGGAGGGACGGGCCCCTACAATGAGCAGTTCTTC
CASSGGTGPYNEQFF
>.|TRBJ2-4|.|TRBV7-9
TGTGCCAGCAGCCCTCGAGAAGGGCAAGCCAAAAACATTCAGTACTTC
CASSPREGQAKNIQYF
>.|TRBJ2-5|.|TRBV5-1
TGCGCCAGCAGCCATCAGGGGGGGACCCAGTACTTC
CASSHQGGTQYF
>few|TRBJ2-3|TRBD2|TRBV28
TGTGCCAGCAGTTTATTCAGGGACTACCCAGATACGCAGTATTTT
CASSLFRDYPDTQYF
>few|TRBJ1-2|.|TRBV30
TGTGCCTGCCCGACAGGCTTCGGCTACACCTTC
CACPTGFGYTF
>few|TRBJ2-7|.|TRBV7-8
TGTGCCAGCAGCTTAGTAGAGTACGAGCAGTACTTC
CASSLVEYEQYF
>.|TRBJ2-5|.|TRBV19
TGTGCCAGTAGTATATGGGGACTCAACCAAGAGACCCAGTACTTC
CASSIWGLNQETQYF
>few|TRBJ2-7|TRBD2|TRBV7-8
TGTGCCAGCAGCTTAAGGGCCCAGCGGGACTACGAGCAGTACTTC
CASSLRAQRDYEQYF
>many|TRBJ2-7|.|TRBV27
TGTGCCAGCGGTGGGAGCTCCTACGAGCAGTACTTC
CASGGSSYEQYF
>few|TRBJ2-2|.|TRBV10-3
TGTGCCATCAGAGTACAGGGACCTGAGAACACCGGGGAGCTGTTTTTT
CAIRVQGPENTGELFF
>many|TRBJ1-5|.|TRBV12-3/TRBV12-4
TGTGCCAGCAGTCACCCTCTCAGTCCCCAGCATTTT
CASSHPLSPQHF
>once|TRBJ2-1|TRBD2|TRBV7-9
TGTGCCAGCACGAAGCGGGAGGAGCAGTTCTTC
CASTKREEQFF
>few|TRBJ2-1|TRBD2|TRBV6-6
TGTGCCAGCATCCTCGCCGGGACTAGCGGATACAATGAGCAGTTCTTC
CASILAGTSGYNEQFF
>.|TRBJ2-1|.|TRBV20-1
TGCAGTGCTAGAGATTTGACGGTGGTTTGGGATGAGCAGTTCTTC
CSARDLTVVWDEQFF
>few|TRBJ2-1|TRBD2|TRBV6-5
TGTGCCAGCAGCCAGGGGACTAGCGGATACAATGAGCAGTTCTTC
CASSQGTSGYNEQFF
>.|TRBJ2-1|.|TRBV7-8
TGTGCCAGCAGCTTCACGGACAGGAGGGGCGATGAGCAGTTCTTC
CASSFTDRRGDEQFF
>few|TRBJ2-5|TRBD2|TRBV10-3
TGTGCCATCAGTGAGCCGGTAGCGGGAGAGGCGACGGAGACCCAGTACTTC
CAISEPVAGEATETQYF
>.|TRBJ1-2|.|TRBV10-3
TGTGCCATCAGTGAGTCGACAGATTATGGCTACACCTTC
CAISESTDYGYTF
>few|TRBJ1-2|.|TRBV28
TGTGCCAGCAGTTTCCTCCGGCCCGGGGAGAACTATGGCTACACCTTC
CASSFLRPGENYGYTF
>.|TRBJ2-7|.|TRBV20-1
TGCAGTGCTGTCGAACAGGGCTTCTACGAGCAGTACTTC
CSAVEQGFYEQYF
>few|TRBJ2-7|TRBD1|TRBV4-1
TGCGCCAGCAGCCAAGTCTCGACAGGGGGCCTCTACGAGCAGTACTTC
CASSQVSTGGLYEQYF
>.|TRBJ2-3|.|TRBV6-5
TGTGCCAGCAGTTACATTGGGGCTGCAGATACGCAGTATTTT
CASSYIGAADTQYF
>.|TRBJ2-1|.|TRBV6-6
TGTGCCAGCAGTTACCCCCCGGGAGAGATAAACAATGAGCAGTTCTTC
CASSYPPGEINNEQFF
>.|TRBJ1-1|.|TRBV29-1
TGCAGCGTTGAAGGCCTAATTCCCGAAAGGGCCAACACTGAAGCTTTCTTT
CSVEGLIPERANTEAFF
>.|TRBJ2-2|.|TRBV7-7
TGTGCTAGCAGCTCCTCCCTCCAGGGCACCGGGGAGCTGTTTTTT
CASSSSLQGTGELFF